This TCR beta chain is from a study of OX40 agonist ivuxolimab in advanced cancers. In terms of the full investigation: The costimulatory receptor OX40 (CD134) was targeted by ivuxolimab, a fully human IgG2 agonistic monoclonal antibody. Intravenous ivuxolimab was administered to patients every 2 weeks at six dose levels: 0.01, 0.1, 0.3, 1.5, 3 and 10 mg/kg. Patients were allowed to have had prior anti-PD-1, anti-PD-L1 or anti-CTLA-4 therapy, and around 43% of the dose-escalation patients had been treated with checkpoint inhibitors. A male proportion of roughly 85% and a mean age of 60 years, ranging from 23 to 79, were recorded for the dose-escalation cohort. Of the approximately 53 patients in dose escalation, around 20 had hepatocellular carcinoma, some 15 had melanoma, 9 had renal cell carcinoma and 9 had head and neck cancer. Peripheral TCRbeta sequencing was intended to test whether TCR sequence diversity was altered and clonal T-cell expansion was caused by ivuxolimab. The paper reports the monotherapy dose-escalation portion (N ≈ 52 patients) of the phase I ivuxolimab trial. Partial responses occurred in three dose-escalation patients, of whom one had hepatocellular carcinoma and two had cutaneous melanoma. What the research found in general, with its limitations: In the 0.1-3.0 mg/kg groups, partial responders had among the lowest normalized peripheral clonal expansion, particularly in CD8+ T cells. On average, CD8+ T cells showed more expanded clones than CD4+ T cells after ivuxolimab. Clonal expansion of both CD4+ and CD8+ blood T cells was observed from baseline to week 6 at doses 0.1 to 3.0 mg/kg. Low levels of normalized T-cell clonal expansion were also seen in some patients who did not respond. Which antigens the clonally expanded peripheral T cells were specific for was not determined.

Genomic DNA was extracted from sorted cells for sequencing of the TCRbeta CDR3 region. The immunoSEQ Assay was used to sequence the TCRbeta CDR3 regions. This is the immuneACCESS table as TCRdb keeps it, with only in-frame sequences that have V and J called. A part of the clones is gone; compared with another copy, unresolved V genes explain less than half, and the rest is unexplained. This sample comprises 30,000 to 45,000 clones, approximately 90% of them detected only once. The top ten clonotypes cover around 2.4% of the sample. Comment on this clone: Its antigen remains unidentified. Per-base qualities were not stored, and no clone one base away is much larger.

The trial excluded patients who had a history of autoimmune disease or who were on systemic immunosuppression. Peripheral blood for TCR sequencing was drawn from every dose cohort at baseline, at cycle 4 day 1 and at cycle 7 day 1. Samples were obtained from an open-label, multicenter, first-in-human phase I dose-escalation trial of ivuxolimab. The trial enrolled adults with locally advanced or metastatic head and neck squamous cell, hepatocellular, melanoma or renal cell carcinoma. Before TCR sequencing, CD4+ and CD8+ T cells were separately sorted from peripheral blood. Reading the germline V gene gives CDR1 SGHRS and CDR2 YFSETQ. The germline ends are 6 bases apart after V is trimmed by 0 bases and J by 3 bases. The CDR3 starts with the cysteine, ends with the phenylalanine, and has 13 residues. The entry retains the CDR3 DNA only, 39 bases that are in frame from base 1.

Sequencing used CD4+ or CD8+ T cells sorted from blood, obtained in a trial of the OX40 agonist ivuxolimab. Recombination joined TRBV5-1 with TRBJ1-1; TRBD1 is possibly the D segment (5 matching bases). This TCR was recovered from an adult with an advanced solid tumor such as melanoma, head and neck, liver or kidney cancer. The DNA is TGCGCCAGCAGCTTGGCCAGGGACACTGAAGCTTTCTTT. It translates to CASSLARDTEAFF.